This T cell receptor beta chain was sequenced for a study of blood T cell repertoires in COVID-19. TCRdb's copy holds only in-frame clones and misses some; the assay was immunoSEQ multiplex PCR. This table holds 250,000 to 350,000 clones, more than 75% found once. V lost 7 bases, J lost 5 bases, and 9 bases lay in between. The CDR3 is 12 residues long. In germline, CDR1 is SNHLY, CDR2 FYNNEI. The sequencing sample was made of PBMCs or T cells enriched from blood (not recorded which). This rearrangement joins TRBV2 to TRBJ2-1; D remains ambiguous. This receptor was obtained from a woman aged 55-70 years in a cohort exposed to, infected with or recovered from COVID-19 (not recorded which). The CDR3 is CASTLIDNEQFF. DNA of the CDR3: TGTGCCAGCACCCTAATCGACAATGAGCAGTTCTTC.